Below, 19 T cell receptor beta chains from the same sample are listed, as sequenced in a study of chemoradiotherapy in HPV16-positive cancers. The table came from immunoSEQ multiplex PCR; TCRdb's copy has only in-frame clones and leaves some out. The table lists 1,500 to 2,500 clones, about 90% of them singletons. The specimen comprised tumor tissue, sampled from a patient who underwent chemoradiotherapy. Receptor source: a human donor with HPV-associated anogenital cancer.

The chain joins TRBV30 to TRBJ2-2; 13 bases are a match to TRBD2. V trimming: 2 bases; J trimming: 4 bases; junction bases outside the gene matches: 4. CDR3 size: 16 residues. Germline CDR1 GTSNPN, CDR2 SVGIG (reference sequence). The CDR3 bases are TGTGCCTGGAGTAGAGGACTAGCGGGAGCCACCGGGGAGCTGTTTTTT. Encoded protein: CAWSRGLAGATGELFF.

This sequence joins TRBV18 and TRBJ1-1, with 9 nucleotides matching TRBD1. Germline V lookup: CDR1 KGHSH, CDR2 LQKENI. The CDR3 sequence is 15 residues long. V was pared by 5 bases and J by 1 base, with 5 bases of the junction left unmatched. Here the CDR3 DNA reads TGTGCCAGCTCAGCCGGACAGGGGCAGAACACTGAAGCTTTCTTT. Residues: CASSAGQGQNTEAFF.

The V call is TRBV11-3, the J call TRBJ2-5; 8 nucleotides agree with TRBD1. Germline trimming cut 3 bases from V and 5 bases from J; bases unmatched to any gene: 5. Germline lookup yields CDR1 SGHNT and CDR2 YENEEA. The CDR3 has 14 residues. Here the CDR3 DNA reads TGTGCCAGCAGCTTCCGGGACAGGCCGGAGACCCAGTACTTC. The encoded protein is CASSFRDRPETQYF.

The chain recombines TRBV7-2 with TRBJ2-7; the match to TRBD2 covers 8 bases. The germline V gene encodes CDR1 SGHTA and CDR2 FQGNSA. Trimming at V came to 6 bases and at J to 4 bases, leaving 11 bases not matched to a gene. This CDR3 comprises 15 residues. DNA of the CDR3: TGTGCCAGCAGTCGAGACGGACTAGCCACATACGAGCAGTACGTC. It translates to CASSRDGLATYEQYV.

The chain uses TRBV29-1 and TRBJ1-3; no clear D. V was clipped by 3 bases and J by 3 bases, with 3 bases between them. The length of the CDR3 is 11 residues. Germline CDR1 is SQVTM and CDR2 is ANQGSEA. The CDR3: CSVDFGNTIYF. The CDR3 coding sequence is TGCAGCGTTGATTTTGGAAACACCATATATTTT.

The chain is built from TRBV7-9 and TRBJ2-4, with D possibly TRBD2 on 6 matching bases. Trimming left V 4 bases short and J 3 bases short, with 13 bases between. This CDR3 has 15 amino acids. Looked up from germline, CDR1 is SEHNR and CDR2 is FQNEAQ (reference sequence). The CDR3 reads CASSSPEDYKNIQYF. The CDR3, as DNA: TGTGCCAGCAGCTCGCCTGAGGACTACAAAAACATTCAGTACTTC. Complete variable domain (other parts from reference TRBV7-9 and TRBJ2-4): DTGVSQNPRHKITKRGQNVTFRCDPISEHNRLYWYRQTLGQGPEFLTYFQNEAQLEKSRLLSDRFSAERPKGSFSTLEIQRTEQGDSAMYLCASSSPEDYKNIQYFGAGTRLSVL.

This clone was observed a few times. The CDR3 protein is CASSPGWGSGNTIYF. The DNA for the CDR3 is TGTGCCAGCAGTCCGGGTTGGGGTTCTGGAAACACCATATATTTT. V and J are TRBV25-1 and TRBJ1-3, with D unresolved. The CDR3 runs to 15 residues. Trimming cost V 5 bases and J 1 base, with 12 bases left between them. Germline CDR1 reads MGHDK; CDR2 reads SYGVNS. Looking up the rest from reference TRBV25-1 and TRBJ1-3 gives the full variable domain: EADIYQTPRYLVIGTGKKITLECSQTMGHDKMYWYQQDPGMELHLIHYSYGVNSTEKGDLSSESTVSRIRTEHFPLTLESARPSHTSQYLCASSPGWGSGNTIYFGEGSWLTVV.

V gene TRBV6-4 combines with J gene TRBJ2-1, with TRBD2 matching 11 bases. CDR1 MRHNA and CDR2 SNTAGT come from the germline V gene. This CDR3 comprises 15 residues. With 0 bases clipped from V and 6 bases from J, the junction kept 1 base outside the gene matches. The DNA for the CDR3 is TGTGCCAGCAGTGACTCTAGCGGGGGGGCCAATGAGCAGTTCTTC. Amino acids: CASSDSSGGANEQFF.

The rearrangement links TRBV10-2 to TRBJ2-1, with 10 bases fitting TRBD2. Germline lookup yields CDR1 WSHSY and CDR2 SAAADI. The V segment lost 3 bases and the J segment 7 bases; nucleotides outside the gene matches: 3. The length of the CDR3 is 14 residues. The CDR3 sequence: CASSEERGGNEQFF. CDR3 in DNA: TGCGCCAGCAGTGAAGAGCGGGGGGGGAATGAGCAGTTCTTC.

V usage is TRBV30 and J usage is TRBJ2-1, with D perhaps TRBD2 (7 bases). With 2 bases removed from V and 2 bases from J, the gap between germline ends came to 13 bases. Per the germline V gene, CDR1 is GTSNPN and CDR2 is SVGIG (reference sequence). The CDR3 loop spans 15 amino acids. CDR3 sequence (DNA): TGTGCCTGGAGTCATGGGGAGGGGGCCTACAATGAGCAGTTCTTC. Translated: CAWSHGEGAYNEQFF.

The count of this clone is one. The rearrangement joins TRBV28 to TRBJ1-1; D call uncertain. The CDR3 is 12 residues long. Germline lookup yields CDR1 MDHEN and CDR2 SYDVKM. V dropped 2 bases and J dropped 7 bases, with 8 bases sitting between them. The CDR3 reads CASSLVTREAFF. CDR3 in DNA: TGTGCCAGCAGTTTAGTGACGCGTGAAGCTTTCTTT.

The rearrangement joins TRBV7-9 to TRBJ1-1, with D possibly TRBD1 on 5 matching bases. Trimming removed 3 bases at V and 5 bases at J, with 13 bases between. The CDR3 has 14 amino acids. Germline V lookup: CDR1 SEHNR, CDR2 FQNEAQ (reference sequence). The CDR3 sequence: CASSFAGVRTEAFF. The CDR3 DNA follows: TGTGCCAGCAGCTTTGCGGGGGTACGGACTGAAGCTTTCTTT. Filled out from reference TRBV7-9 and TRBJ1-1, the complete variable domain reads DTGVSQNPRHKITKRGQNVTFRCDPISEHNRLYWYRQTLGQGPEFLTYFQNEAQLEKSRLLSDRFSAERPKGSFSTLEIQRTEQGDSAMYLCASSFAGVRTEAFFGQGTRLTVV.

This chain's CDR3 is CASRVVGLPNEQFF. CDR3 bases: TGTGCCAGTAGGGTCGTGGGGCTCCCCAATGAGCAGTTCTTC. The J gene is TRBJ2-1, the V gene TRBV19; weak D call: TRBD1 (5 bases). Trimming took 6 bases from V and 6 from J, leaving 15 bases between them. The CDR3 contains 14 residues. CDR1 is LNHDA and CDR2 is SQIVND in the germline V gene (reference sequence).

The V gene is TRBV5-6, the J gene TRBJ2-5; a weak D match, TRBD2 (5 bases). This CDR3 comprises 16 residues. Germline CDR1 reads SGHDT; CDR2 reads YYEEEE. The V end lost 0 bases, the J end lost 5 bases, and 17 bases lay between the germline ends. CDR3 loop: CASSLVGKGVRETQYF. The CDR3 coding sequence is TGTGCCAGCAGCTTGGTCGGAAAGGGAGTCCGGGAGACCCAGTACTTC.

The gene calls are TRBV28 and TRBJ1-2, with a possible D match to TRBD1 (5 bases). V dropped 8 bases and J dropped 3 bases, with 13 bases sitting between them. Per the germline V gene, CDR1 is MDHEN and CDR2 is SYDVKM. This CDR3 spans 13 amino acids. CDR3 amino acids: CASARGTHYGYTF. The CDR3 nucleotides are TGTGCCAGCGCAAGGGGAACCCACTATGGCTACACCTTC.

The V gene is TRBV6-5, the J gene TRBJ1-4, with D unclear. CDR3 length: 13 amino acids. Germline CDR1 MNHEY, CDR2 SVGAGI. The germline V and J ends were trimmed by 8 bases and 8 bases, with 15 bases remaining between them. In DNA form, the CDR3 reads TGTGCCAGCCGTAAGGGAGGAGGGGAAAAACTGTTTTTT. It specifies CASRKGGGEKLFF.

The chain links TRBV25-1 to TRBJ2-4; tentatively, D is TRBD1 or TRBD2 (5 bases each). The germline V and J ends were trimmed by 0 bases and 9 bases, with 15 bases remaining between them. Germline V gene lookup returns CDR1 MGHDK and CDR2 SYGVNS. The CDR3 loop spans 15 amino acids. CDR3 sequence (DNA): TGTGCCAGCAGTGAATATGGGGGAACGGCGGGCATTCAGTACTTC. This translates into CASSEYGGTAGIQYF. Full variable domain (remainder filled in from reference TRBV25-1 and TRBJ2-4): EADIYQTPRYLVIGTGKKITLECSQTMGHDKMYWYQQDPGMELHLIHYSYGVNSTEKGDLSSESTVSRIRTEHFPLTLESARPSHTSQYLCASSEYGGTAGIQYFGAGTRLSVL.

This clone was recorded once. The chain has TRBV4-1 and TRBJ2-1, with D maybe TRBD2 (5 bases). This CDR3 is 16 amino acids long. CDR1 and CDR2 from the germline V gene are MGHRA and YSYEKL. Trimming took 3 bases from V and 2 from J, leaving 14 bases between them. The CDR3 DNA reads TGCGCCAGCAGCCATGAGGGCGGAGACGCCTACAATGAGCAGTTCTTC. It is translated as CASSHEGGDAYNEQFF.

This chain connects TRBV11-2 to TRBJ2-7, with D uncertain. This CDR3 region has 13 residues. CDR1 is SGHAT, CDR2 FQNNGV, per germline. Trimming removed 0 bases from V and 6 bases from J, with 9 bases in between. In DNA form, the CDR3 reads TGTGCCAGCAGCTTAGACCCCTCAATCGAGCAGTACTTC. It is translated as CASSLDPSIEQYF.